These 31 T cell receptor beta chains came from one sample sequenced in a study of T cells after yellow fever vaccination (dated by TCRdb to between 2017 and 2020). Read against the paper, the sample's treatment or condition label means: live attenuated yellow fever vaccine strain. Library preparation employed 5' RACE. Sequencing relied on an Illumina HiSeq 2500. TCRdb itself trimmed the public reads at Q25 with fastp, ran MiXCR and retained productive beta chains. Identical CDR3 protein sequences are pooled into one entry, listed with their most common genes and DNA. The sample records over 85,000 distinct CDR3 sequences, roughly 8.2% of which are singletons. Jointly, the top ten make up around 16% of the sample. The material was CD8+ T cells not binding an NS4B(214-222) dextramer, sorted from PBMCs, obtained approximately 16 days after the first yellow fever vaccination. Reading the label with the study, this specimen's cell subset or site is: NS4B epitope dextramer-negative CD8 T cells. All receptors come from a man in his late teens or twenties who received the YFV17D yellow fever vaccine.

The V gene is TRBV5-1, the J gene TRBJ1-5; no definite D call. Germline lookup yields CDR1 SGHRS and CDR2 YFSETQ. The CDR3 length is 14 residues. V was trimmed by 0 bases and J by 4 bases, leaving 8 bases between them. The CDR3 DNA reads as TGCGCCAGCAGCTTGGTCCCAGAAAATCAGCCCCAGCATTTT. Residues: CASSLVPENQPQHF.

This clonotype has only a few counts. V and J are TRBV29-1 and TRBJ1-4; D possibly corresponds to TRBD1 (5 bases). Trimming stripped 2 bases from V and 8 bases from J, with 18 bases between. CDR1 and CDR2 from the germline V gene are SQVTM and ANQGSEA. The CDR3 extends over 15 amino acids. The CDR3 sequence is CSVENGRGSGEKLFF. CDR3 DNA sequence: TGCAGCGTTGAAAATGGTAGGGGTTCGGGCGAAAAACTGTTTTTT. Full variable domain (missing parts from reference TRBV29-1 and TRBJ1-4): SAVISQKPSRDICQRGTSLTIQCQVDSQVTMMFWYRQQPGQSLTLIATANQGSEATYESGFVIDKFPISRPNLTFSTLTVSNMSPEDSSIYLCSVENGRGSGEKLFFGSGTQLSVL.

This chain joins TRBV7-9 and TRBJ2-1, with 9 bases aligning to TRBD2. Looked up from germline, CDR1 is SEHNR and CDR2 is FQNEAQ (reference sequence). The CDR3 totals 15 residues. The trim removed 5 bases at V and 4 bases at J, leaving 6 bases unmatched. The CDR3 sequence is CASSTLAGIYNEQFF. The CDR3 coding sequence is TGTGCCAGCAGCACCCTAGCGGGGATATACAATGAGCAGTTCTTC.

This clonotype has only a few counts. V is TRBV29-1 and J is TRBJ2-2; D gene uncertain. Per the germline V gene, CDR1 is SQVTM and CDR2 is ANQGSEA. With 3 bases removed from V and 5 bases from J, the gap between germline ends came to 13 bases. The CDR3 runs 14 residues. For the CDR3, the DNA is TGCAGCGTTGATGTAACGGGTTTAACCGGGGAGCTGTTTTTT. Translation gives CSVDVTGLTGELFF.

The CDR3 DNA reads as TGTGCCAGCACCGACAGCGCGGCGGGGGTCAGTGAGACCCAGTACTTC. Translated, it gives CASTDSAAGVSETQYF. The chain combines TRBV6-1 with TRBJ2-5; 7 bases match TRBD2. J lost 5 bases, V lost 7 bases, and 16 bases had no gene match. Germline CDR1 is MNHNS and CDR2 is SASEGT. This CDR3 contains 16 residues.

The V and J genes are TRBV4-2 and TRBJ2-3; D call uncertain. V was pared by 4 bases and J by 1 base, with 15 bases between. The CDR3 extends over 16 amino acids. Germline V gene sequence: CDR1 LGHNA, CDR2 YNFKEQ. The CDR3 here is CASSRISKVGTDTQYF. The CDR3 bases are TGTGCCAGCAGCCGAATCTCTAAGGTCGGCACAGATACGCAGTATTTT.

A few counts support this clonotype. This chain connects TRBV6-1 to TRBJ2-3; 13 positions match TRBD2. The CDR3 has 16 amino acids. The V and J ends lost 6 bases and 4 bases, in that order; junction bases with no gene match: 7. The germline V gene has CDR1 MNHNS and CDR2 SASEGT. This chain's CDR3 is CASSLTSGGAADTQYF. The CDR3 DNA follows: TGTGCCAGCAGCCTCACTAGCGGGGGGGCGGCAGATACGCAGTATTTT.

CDR3 amino acids: CSASTSGGPYNEQFF. DNA for the CDR3: TGCAGTGCGTCGACTAGCGGGGGACCTTACAATGAGCAGTTCTTC. This sequence joins TRBV20-1 and TRBJ2-1, with 12 bases aligning to TRBD2. The CDR3 runs to 15 residues. In germline, CDR1 is DFQATT, CDR2 SNEGSKA (reference sequence). The trim removed 6 bases at V and 4 bases at J, leaving 7 bases unmatched.

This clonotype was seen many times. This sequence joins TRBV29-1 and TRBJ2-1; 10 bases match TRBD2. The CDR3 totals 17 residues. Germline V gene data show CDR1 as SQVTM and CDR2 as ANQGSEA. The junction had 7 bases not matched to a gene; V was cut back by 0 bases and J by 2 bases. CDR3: CSVEDPASGGTYNEQFF. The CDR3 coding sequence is TGCAGCGTTGAAGATCCAGCTAGCGGGGGTACCTACAATGAGCAGTTCTTC.

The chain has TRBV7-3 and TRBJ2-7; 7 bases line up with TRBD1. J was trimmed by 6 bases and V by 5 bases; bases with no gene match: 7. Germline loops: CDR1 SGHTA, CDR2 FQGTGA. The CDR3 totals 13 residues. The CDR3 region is CASSVDRYREQYF. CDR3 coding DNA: TGTGCCAGCAGCGTGGACAGGTATCGCGAGCAGTACTTC.

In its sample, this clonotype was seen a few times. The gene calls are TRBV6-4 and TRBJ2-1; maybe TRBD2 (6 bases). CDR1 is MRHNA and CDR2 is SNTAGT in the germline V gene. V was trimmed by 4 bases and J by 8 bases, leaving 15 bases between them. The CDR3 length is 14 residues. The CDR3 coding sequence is TGTGCCAGCAGTGTGGCGGAGGGAAGCGATGAGCAGTTCTTC. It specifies CASSVAEGSDEQFF.

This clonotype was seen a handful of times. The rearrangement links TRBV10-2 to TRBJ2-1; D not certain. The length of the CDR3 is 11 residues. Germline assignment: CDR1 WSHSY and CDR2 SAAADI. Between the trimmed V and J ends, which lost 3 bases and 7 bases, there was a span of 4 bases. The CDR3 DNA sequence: TGCGCCAGCAGTGACCTGAATGAGCAGTTCTTC. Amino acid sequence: CASSDLNEQFF.

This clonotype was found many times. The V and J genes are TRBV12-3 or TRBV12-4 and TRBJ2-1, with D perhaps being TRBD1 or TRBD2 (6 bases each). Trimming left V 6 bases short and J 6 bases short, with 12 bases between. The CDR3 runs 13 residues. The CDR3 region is CASRGGLINEQFF. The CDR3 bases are TGTGCCAGCAGAGGGGGGTTGATCAATGAGCAGTTCTTC.

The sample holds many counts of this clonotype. This CDR3 reads CASSIYRASSYEQYF. The CDR3 DNA reads TGTGCCAGTAGTATCTACAGGGCCTCATCCTACGAGCAGTACTTC. The chain has TRBV19 and TRBJ2-7; D is perhaps TRBD1 (6 bases). Germline assignment: CDR1 LNHDA and CDR2 SQIVND (reference sequence). The CDR3 covers 15 residues. V lost 3 bases and J lost 1, with 13 bases in between.

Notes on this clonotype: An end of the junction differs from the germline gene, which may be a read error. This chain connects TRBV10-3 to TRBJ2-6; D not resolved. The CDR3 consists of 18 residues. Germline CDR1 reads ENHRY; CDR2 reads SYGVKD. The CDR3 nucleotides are TGTACCATCACCCCCGATGCCTCCAAGGTTCCTGGGGCCAACGTCCTGACTTTC. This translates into CTITPDASKVPGANVLTF.

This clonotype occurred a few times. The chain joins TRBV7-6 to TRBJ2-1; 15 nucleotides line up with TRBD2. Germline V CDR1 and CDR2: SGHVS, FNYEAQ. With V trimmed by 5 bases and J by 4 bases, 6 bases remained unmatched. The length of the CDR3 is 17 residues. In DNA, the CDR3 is TGTGCCAGCAGCCTCAGGACTAGCGGGGGGGTTTACAATGAGCAGTTCTTC. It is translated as CASSLRTSGGVYNEQFF.

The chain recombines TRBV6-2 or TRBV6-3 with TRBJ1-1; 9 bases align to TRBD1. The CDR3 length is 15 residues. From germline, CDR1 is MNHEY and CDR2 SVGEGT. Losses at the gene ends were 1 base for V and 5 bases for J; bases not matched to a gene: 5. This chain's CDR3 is CASSYLDRGWTEAFF. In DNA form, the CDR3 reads TGTGCCAGCAGTTACTTGGACAGGGGATGGACTGAAGCTTTCTTT.

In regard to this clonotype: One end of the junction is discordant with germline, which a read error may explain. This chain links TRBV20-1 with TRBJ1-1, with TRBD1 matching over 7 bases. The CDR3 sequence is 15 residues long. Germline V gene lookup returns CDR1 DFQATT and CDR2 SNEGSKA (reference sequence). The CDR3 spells CSARDGLTGNPEAFF. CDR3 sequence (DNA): TGCAGTGCTAGAGATGGTTTGACAGGGAACCCTGAAGCTTTCTTT.

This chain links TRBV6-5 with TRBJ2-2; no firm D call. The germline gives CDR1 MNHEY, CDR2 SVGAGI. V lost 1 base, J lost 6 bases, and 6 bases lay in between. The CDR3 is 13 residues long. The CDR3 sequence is CASSYLGAGELFF. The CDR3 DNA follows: TGTGCCAGCAGTTACTTGGGCGCCGGGGAGCTGTTTTTT.

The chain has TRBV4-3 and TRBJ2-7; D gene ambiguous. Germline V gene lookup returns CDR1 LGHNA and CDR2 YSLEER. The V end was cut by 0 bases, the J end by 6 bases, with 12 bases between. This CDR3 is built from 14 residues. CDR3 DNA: TGCGCCAGCAGCCAAGACCGAATACCAGGCGAGCAGTACTTC. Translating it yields CASSQDRIPGEQYF.

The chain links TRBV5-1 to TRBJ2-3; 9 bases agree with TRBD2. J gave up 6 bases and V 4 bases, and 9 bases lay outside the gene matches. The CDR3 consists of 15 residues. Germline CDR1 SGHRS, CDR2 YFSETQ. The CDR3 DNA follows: TGCGCCAGCAGCCCAAGGACTAGCGCTGTGGATACGCAGTATTTT. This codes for CASSPRTSAVDTQYF.

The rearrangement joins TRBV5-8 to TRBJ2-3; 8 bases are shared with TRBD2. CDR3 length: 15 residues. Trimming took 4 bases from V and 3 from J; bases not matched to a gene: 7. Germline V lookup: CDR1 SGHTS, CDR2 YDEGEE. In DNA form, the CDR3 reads TGTGCCAGCAGCCACGGGGTAGCGGGGACAGATACGCAGTATTTT. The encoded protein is CASSHGVAGTDTQYF. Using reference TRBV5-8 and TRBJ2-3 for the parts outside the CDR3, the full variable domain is EAGVTQSPTHLIKTRGQQATLRCSPISGHTSVYWYQQALGLGLQFLLWYDEGEERNRGNFPPRFSGRQFPNYSSELNVNALELEDSALYLCASSHGVAGTDTQYFGPGTRLTVL.

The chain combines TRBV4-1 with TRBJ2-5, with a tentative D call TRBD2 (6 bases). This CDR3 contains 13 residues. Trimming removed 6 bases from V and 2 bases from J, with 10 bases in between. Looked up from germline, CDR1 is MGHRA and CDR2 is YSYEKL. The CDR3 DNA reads TGCGCCAGCAGAAAAGCGGGTCAAGAGACCCAGTACTTC. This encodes CASRKAGQETQYF.

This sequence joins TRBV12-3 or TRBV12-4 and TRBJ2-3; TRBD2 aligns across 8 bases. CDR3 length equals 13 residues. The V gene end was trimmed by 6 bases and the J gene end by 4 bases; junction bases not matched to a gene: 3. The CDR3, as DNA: TGTGCCAGCAGCCCGGGGGGGCCAGATACGCAGTATTTT. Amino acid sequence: CASSPGGPDTQYF.

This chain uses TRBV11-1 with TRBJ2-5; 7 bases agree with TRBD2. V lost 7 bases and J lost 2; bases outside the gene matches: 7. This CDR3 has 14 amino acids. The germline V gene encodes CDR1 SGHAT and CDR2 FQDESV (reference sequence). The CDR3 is CASTTWDYQETQYF. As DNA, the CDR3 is TGTGCCAGCACAACCTGGGACTATCAAGAGACCCAGTACTTC.

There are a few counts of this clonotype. The CDR3 DNA follows: TGTGCCAGCAGCCAGACAGGGGGCCCCCCAGATACGCAGTATTTT. Translation gives CASSQTGGPPDTQYF. V gene TRBV11-2 combines with J gene TRBJ2-3, with TRBD1 matching 10 bases. Losses at the gene ends were 5 bases for V and 4 bases for J; bases not matched to a gene: 6. Germline V gene sequence: CDR1 SGHAT, CDR2 FQNNGV. This CDR3 has 15 amino acids.

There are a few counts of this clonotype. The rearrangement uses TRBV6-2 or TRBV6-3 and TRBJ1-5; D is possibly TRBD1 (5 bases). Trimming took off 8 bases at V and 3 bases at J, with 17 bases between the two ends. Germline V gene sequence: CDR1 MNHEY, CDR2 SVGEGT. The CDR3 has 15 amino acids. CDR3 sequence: CASQQDGAINQPQHF. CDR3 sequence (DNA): TGTGCCAGCCAACAGGACGGGGCAATCAATCAGCCCCAGCATTTT.

This CDR3 is CASSSTLRTDTQYF. For the CDR3, the DNA is TGTGCCAGTTCCAGTACTCTCCGCACAGATACGCAGTATTTT. The chain employs TRBV7-9 and TRBJ2-3; unclear D gene. The CDR3 is made up of 14 amino acids. Germline values: CDR1 SEHNR, CDR2 FQNEAQ (reference sequence). With 9 bases removed from V and 1 base from J, the gap between germline ends came to 14 bases.

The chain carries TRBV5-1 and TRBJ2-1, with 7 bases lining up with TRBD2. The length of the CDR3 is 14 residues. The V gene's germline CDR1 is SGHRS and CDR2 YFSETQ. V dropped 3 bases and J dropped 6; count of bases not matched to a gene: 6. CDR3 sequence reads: CASSWGGLGNEQFF. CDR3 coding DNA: TGCGCCAGCAGCTGGGGGGGGTTAGGCAATGAGCAGTTCTTC.

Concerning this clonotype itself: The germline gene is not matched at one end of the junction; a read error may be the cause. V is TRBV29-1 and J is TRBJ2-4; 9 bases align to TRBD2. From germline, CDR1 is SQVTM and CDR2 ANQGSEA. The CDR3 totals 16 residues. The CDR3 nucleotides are TGCACCGTTGAAGATAGCGGGGGCTTCTCGGAAAACATTCAGTACTTC. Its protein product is CTVEDSGGFSENIQYF.

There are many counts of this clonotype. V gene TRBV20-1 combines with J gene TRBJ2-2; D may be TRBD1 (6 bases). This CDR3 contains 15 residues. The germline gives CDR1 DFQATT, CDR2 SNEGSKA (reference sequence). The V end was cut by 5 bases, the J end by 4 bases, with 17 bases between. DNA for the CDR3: TGCAGTGCTCAAAACCGACCGGACAGCACCGGGGAGCTGTTTTTT. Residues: CSAQNRPDSTGELFF.